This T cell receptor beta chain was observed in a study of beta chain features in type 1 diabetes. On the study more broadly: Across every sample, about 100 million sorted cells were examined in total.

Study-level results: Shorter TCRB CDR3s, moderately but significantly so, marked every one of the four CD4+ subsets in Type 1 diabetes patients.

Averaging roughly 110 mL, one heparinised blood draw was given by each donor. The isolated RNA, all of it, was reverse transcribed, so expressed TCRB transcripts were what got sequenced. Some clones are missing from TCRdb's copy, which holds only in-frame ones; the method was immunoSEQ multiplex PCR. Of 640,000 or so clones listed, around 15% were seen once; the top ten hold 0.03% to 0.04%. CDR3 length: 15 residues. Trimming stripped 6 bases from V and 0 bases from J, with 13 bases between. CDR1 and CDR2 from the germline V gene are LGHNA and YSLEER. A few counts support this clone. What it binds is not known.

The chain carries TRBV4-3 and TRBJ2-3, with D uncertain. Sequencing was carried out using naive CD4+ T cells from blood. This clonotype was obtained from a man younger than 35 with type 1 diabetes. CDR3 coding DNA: TGCGCCAGCAGTCTCCGGGCGGCTAGCACAGATACGCAGTATTTT. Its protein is CASSLRAASTDTQYF.